This T cell receptor (beta chain) appears in the sequencing data of a study of T-cell memory formation after mild COVID-19 (dated by TCRdb to about 2021). Background on the whole study: TCR sequence clusters from the two donors were largely donor specific. In two donors, T-cell clones that expanded and contracted after mild COVID-19 were tracked by sequencing TCRalpha and TCRbeta repertoires over time. The cohort comprised two young, previously healthy adult volunteers, one female and one male. What the research found in general, with its limitations: Clones contracting from day 15 to 85 had balanced CD4/CD8 phenotypes, while a second wave expanding from day 15 to 37 was biased towards CD4+. Only two mild cases were covered in the study, and larger cohorts including severe cases with pre-infection samples were considered necessary. The second-wave clones that peaked on day 37 were not confirmed to be SARS-CoV-2 specific. Some responding clones were detected in pre-infection memory, which suggested that pre-existing cross-reactive memory T cells had joined the SARS-CoV-2 response. Contracting CD4+ clones were found mainly in CM and EM memory subsets, while CD8+ clones were enriched in EMRA.

Sequencing used an Illumina NovaSeq 6000. Using 5'RACE with constant-segment primers, TCRalpha and TCRbeta cDNA libraries were constructed, with sample barcodes and unique molecular identifiers added in the process. RNA was extracted from every sample with Trizol reagent. Amplification of the libraries took two PCR steps, and the second step added a second sample barcode plus Illumina TruSeq adapters. Sequencing of libraries was performed on an Illumina NovaSeq with 2 x 150 bp paired-end reads. On the authors' methods: The reads were demultiplexed and collapsed into UMI-guided consensus sequences using migec v1.2.7. With mixcr v2.1.11, UMI consensuses were aligned to TRA and TRB V and J templates and assembled into clonotypes. A clonotype was counted as expanded or contracted only if both edgeR and NoisET called the change significant, with noise models trained on biological replicates. edgeR calls used a false discovery rate-adjusted p below 0.01 and a log2 fold-change threshold of 1. As an exploratory analysis of dynamics, PCA with hierarchical clustering was applied to max-normalized trajectories of the 1000 most abundant clonotypes. Separately sequenced CD4+ and CD8+ repertoires were used to assign a CD4 or CD8 phenotype to each responding clone. The raw public reads went through TCRdb reprocessing: fastp at Q25, MiXCR clone calling, in-frame beta chains kept. Every distinct CDR3 protein forms one entry, paired with its most common genes and DNA. TCRdb, not the original authors, processed these V and J calls. This sample has 150,000 to 200,000 distinct CDR3 sequences in its table, and about 21% of those were observed once. More than 20% of the sample comes from the top ten.

Comments on this clonotype: What antigen it recognizes has not been identified. Per-base quality was not reported, and no clone a single base away is much larger than it.

Ficoll-Paque density gradient centrifugation was the method used to isolate PBMCs. Here V drops 3 bases and J drops 4 bases, and the junction holds 9 bases not matched to any gene. Reading the germline V gene gives CDR1 SGDLS and CDR2 YYNGEE. Including cysteine and phenylalanine, the CDR3 has 16 amino acids. Only the CDR3 part of the read is kept: 48 bases, read in frame from the first base. This receptor was identified in an adult woman who had mild COVID-19 (a few samples of this study predate the infection). The sample titles of this study are shuffled in the database, so cell type and time point are left out; the donor was told from shared clones. Here the chain combines TRBV9 and TRBJ2-2; a stretch of 7 junction bases matches TRBD1. The sample comprised PBMCs or a T cell subset sorted from them (not recorded which). Here is the DNA: TGTGCCAGCAGCGCCCTAGGACAGGATCCCACCGGGGAGCTGTTTTTT. Its translation reads: CASSALGQDPTGELFF.